This T cell receptor (beta chain) appears in the sequencing data of a study of graft-versus-host responses after intestinal transplantation. Overall study context: Recipients obtained multivisceral, liver-intestinal, or isolated intestinal transplants. All recipients got anti-thymocyte globulin induction, then tacrolimus and steroids for about 3 years.

Worth noting for this clone: Antigen unknown.

The data were produced by immunoSEQ multiplex PCR, yet TCRdb's version contains in-frame clones alone and is incomplete. Seen here are 80,000 to 90,000 clones, just under 95% observed once, and the top ten hold 0.3% to 0.35%. The CDR3 runs to 13 residues. The germline V gene has CDR1 SGDLS and CDR2 YYNGEE. V gave up 2 bases and J gave up 1 base, with 6 bases separating them. The V and J genes are TRBV9 and TRBJ1-2, with a tentative D call TRBD1 (5 bases). Sequences were derived from unstimulated CD4+ T cells sorted from spleen or lymph node cells, sampled before intestinal transplant. The TCR comes from a human donor who received an intestinal transplant. CDR3 bases: TGTGCCAGCAGCGTCGACAGTAACTATGGCTACACCTTC. The encoded protein is CASSVDSNYGYTF.